This T cell receptor beta chain emerged from a study of T-cell reconstitution after alpha-beta-depleted transplantation in children. Study results and caveats: There were reportedly several hundred expanded graft clones from which alpha-beta T cells came about two months after transplant.

The germline CDR1 and CDR2 sequences are LGHDT and YNNKEL (reference sequence). This CDR3 spans 11 amino acids. Points on this clonotype: The antigen is not known. At one end, the junction sequence differs from germline, possibly due to a read error.

This sample's TCRbeta library carried unique molecular identifier barcodes. One entry per CDR3 protein, called by TCRdb with MiXCR from the PCR reads. Of some 290,000 distinct CDR3 sequences in the sample, around 20% were seen once. The rearrangement links TRBV3-1 to TRBJ2-5; D is possibly TRBD1 or TRBD2 (6 bases each). This specimen was PBMCs, mostly from graft donor cells, taken 180 days after TCRalphabeta/CD19-depleted stem cell transplant. This clonotype was obtained from a male patient aged 10 to 17 who had a stem cell transplant for acute lymphoblastic leukemia, so the T cells may come from the graft donor. CDR3 loop: CASSQEGTGAF. The CDR3 nucleotides are TGTGCCAGCAGCCAAGAGGGGACGGGGGCCTTC.